The clone carrying this T cell receptor (beta chain) came up a few times. The CDR3 is 15 amino acids. CDR1 is SGHRS, CDR2 YFSETQ, per germline. Germline trimming cut 3 bases from V and 8 bases from J; bases unmatched to any gene: 10. The sample is drawn from a study of cytomegalovirus exposure and HLA in healthy donors. The PCR ran on 60 Vbeta and 13 Jbeta primers. The assay was immunoSEQ multiplex PCR, and TCRdb's table has in-frame clones only and misses some. The data contain 130,000 to 150,000 clones, around 85% of them seen just once; the ten biggest clones take up less than 3%. Sequenced: PBMCs. This TCR derives from a woman aged 30 to 39 in good health and CMV-seronegative. The rearrangement links TRBV5-1 to TRBJ1-4, with 7 bases fitting TRBD1. CDR3 DNA: TGCGCCAGCAGCTCCAGGGGGTGGGCCGGGGAAAAACTGTTTTTT. Its translation is CASSSRGWAGEKLFF.